Following are 5 T cell receptor beta chains from one sample sequenced in a study of lymphopenia after photon versus proton radiotherapy. Data came from immunoSEQ multiplex PCR; TCRdb stores just in-frame clones and leaves some out. This sample carries fewer than 35,000 clones, 89% of them seen once, and the ten largest clones take approximately 6.6%. The source material was peripheral blood, sampled from a patient treated with proton-based radiotherapy. These receptors all stem from an older woman with pancreatic cancer. Some clones in this sample may be carry-over from other donors' samples.

The V call is TRBV10-1, the J call TRBJ2-1; 12 bases agree with TRBD2. The germline V gene encodes CDR1 WNHNN and CDR2 SYGVQD (reference sequence). After removal of 8 bases from V and 6 bases from J, the junction contained 2 bases not matched to a gene. The CDR3 contains 13 residues. CDR3 sequence: CASGLAGSNEQFF. The CDR3 coding sequence is TGCGCCAGCGGACTAGCGGGATCCAATGAGCAGTTCTTC.

The chain recombines TRBV6-1 with TRBJ1-1; D perhaps matches TRBD1 (5 bases). V gave up 4 bases and J gave up 5 bases, with 11 bases separating them. Germline V gives CDR1 MNHNS, CDR2 SASEGT. CDR3 size: 13 residues. The CDR3 reads CASSARTPTEAFF. Written as DNA, the CDR3 is TGTGCCAGCAGTGCCAGGACACCTACTGAAGCTTTCTTT.

This clone showed up just once. The DNA for the CDR3 is TGTGCCAGCAGCGCCCGGGACAGACCCACCGGGGAGCTGTTTTTT. It translates to CASSARDRPTGELFF. This sequence joins TRBV7-9 and TRBJ2-2, with 7 positions matching TRBD1. CDR3 size: 15 residues. Per germline, CDR1 SEHNR and CDR2 FQNEAQ (reference sequence). The V gene end was trimmed by 5 bases and the J gene end by 4 bases; junction bases not matched to a gene: 7. Full variable domain (remainder filled in from reference TRBV7-9 and TRBJ2-2): DTGVSQNPRHKITKRGQNVTFRCDPISEHNRLYWYRQTLGQGPEFLTYFQNEAQLEKSRLLSDRFSAERPKGSFSTLEIQRTEQGDSAMYLCASSARDRPTGELFFGEGSRLTVL.

The V and J genes are TRBV11-3 and TRBJ2-7, with a weak D call TRBD2 (6 bases). Trimming cost V 6 bases and J 0 bases, with 9 bases left between them. The germline gives CDR1 SGHNT, CDR2 YENEEA. This CDR3 contains 13 residues. The CDR3 spells CASSERASYEQYF. In DNA, the CDR3 is TGTGCCAGCAGTGAGCGGGCCTCCTACGAGCAGTACTTC.

J is TRBJ2-7 and V is TRBV28; 8 bases map to TRBD1. Germline V CDR1 and CDR2: MDHEN, SYDVKM. Germline trimming cut 5 bases from V and 4 bases from J; bases unmatched to any gene: 7. The CDR3 contains 14 residues. CDR3 amino acids: CASSLSGGEYEQYF. The CDR3 nucleotides are TGTGCCAGCAGTCTCTCAGGGGGCGAGTACGAGCAGTACTTC. Full variable domain (remainder filled in from reference TRBV28 and TRBJ2-7): DVKVTQSSRYLVKRTGEKVFLECVQDMDHENMFWYRQDPGLGLRLIYFSYDVKMKEKGDIPEGYSVSREKKERFSLILESASTNQTSMYLCASSLSGGEYEQYFGPGTRLTVT.